The 9 T cell receptor beta chains presented below share a single source sample, sequenced in a study of OX40 agonist ivuxolimab in advanced cancers. The library was generated by the immunoSEQ multiplex PCR assay. TCRdb retrieved this table from immuneACCESS and kept in-frame rearrangements only. Not all clones are present; in checked studies, unresolved V genes account for under half, and no reason is known for the remainder. Here the sample has 95,000 to 100,000 clones; 90% occur a single time. The ten most abundant clones make up around 1.5% of the sample. Source: CD4+ or CD8+ T cells sorted from blood, taken in a trial of the OX40 agonist ivuxolimab. All receptors come from an adult with an advanced solid tumor such as melanoma, head and neck, liver or kidney cancer.

This rearrangement joins TRBV6-1 to TRBJ2-7; 16 positions match TRBD2. CDR1 MNHNS and CDR2 SASEGT come from the germline V gene. V lost 4 bases and J lost 3; bases outside the gene matches: 12. The CDR3 is made up of 19 amino acids. CDR3: CASSGSPGLAGGQGYEQYF. DNA for the CDR3: TGTGCCAGCAGTGGAAGCCCGGGACTAGCGGGAGGGCAGGGCTACGAGCAGTACTTC.

This sequence joins TRBV6-1 and TRBJ2-7; 10 nucleotides match TRBD1. Germline trimming cut 8 bases from V and 1 base from J; bases unmatched to any gene: 5. The germline V gene has CDR1 MNHNS and CDR2 SASEGT. The CDR3 loop spans 14 amino acids. The CDR3 bases are TGTGCCAGCCAGACAGGGGGCGCTTCCTACGAGCAGTACTTC. Its protein is CASQTGGASYEQYF.

The chain recombines TRBV11-2 with TRBJ2-1; a possible D gene is TRBD2 (5 bases). Trimming removed 0 bases from V and 3 bases from J, with 9 bases in between. Germline V gene sequence: CDR1 SGHAT, CDR2 FQNNGV. This CDR3 spans 15 amino acids. In DNA, the CDR3 is TGTGCCAGCAGCTTAGATCGTGGGAGCTACAATGAGCAGTTCTTC. Its translation: CASSLDRGSYNEQFF.

Written as DNA, the CDR3 is TGTGCCCACCGTTTGACAGAAGCTAACTATGGCTACACCTTC. It translates to CAHRLTEANYGYTF. The chain joins TRBV27 to TRBJ1-2, with D possibly TRBD1 on 5 matching bases. The CDR3 sequence is 14 residues long. From germline, CDR1 is MNHEY and CDR2 SMNVEV (reference sequence). V lost 11 bases and J 0 bases, leaving 16 bases between the germline ends.

This clone was counted between two and nine times. In the same sample, other DNA sequences code for this CDR3. The chain employs TRBV7-2 and TRBJ2-7; D remains unclear. Deletions cut 5 bases from V and 0 bases from J, with 5 bases between. The CDR3 contains 12 residues. The germline gives CDR1 SGHTA, CDR2 FQGNSA. This CDR3 reads CASSPSSYEQYF. The DNA for the CDR3 is TGTGCCAGCAGCCCAAGCTCCTACGAGCAGTACTTC.

The chain links TRBV30 to TRBJ2-3; the match to TRBD2 covers 7 bases. The junction had 3 bases not matched to a gene; V was cut back by 0 bases and J by 3 bases. Germline lookup yields CDR1 GTSNPN and CDR2 SVGIG (reference sequence). This CDR3 comprises 14 residues. The CDR3 reads CAWSVGRDTDTQYF. The CDR3, as DNA: TGTGCCTGGAGTGTAGGGAGGGATACAGATACGCAGTATTTT.

This chain uses TRBV7-6 with TRBJ2-1, with 7 bases identical to TRBD2. The CDR3 has 12 amino acids. Trimming removed 8 bases from V and 8 bases from J; junction bases left unmatched: 6. The germline gives CDR1 SGHVS, CDR2 FNYEAQ. The CDR3 region has the DNA TGTGCCAGCGGGCGGGAGACCGATGAGCAGTTCTTC. Its translation is CASGRETDEQFF.

This chain links TRBV4-3 with TRBJ2-7; 7 nucleotides align to TRBD2. This CDR3 is 14 amino acids long. Germline loops: CDR1 LGHNA, CDR2 YSLEER. Trimming removed 0 bases from V and 6 bases from J; junction bases left unmatched: 5. The CDR3 DNA is TGCGCCAGCAGCCAAGATCCGTGGGGGGGCGAGCAGTACTTC. Encoded protein: CASSQDPWGGEQYF.

The chain joins TRBV7-2 to TRBJ1-1, with 8 bases fitting TRBD1. The CDR3 is 16 residues long. The trim removed 2 bases at V and 0 bases at J, leaving 5 bases unmatched. Germline CDR1 and CDR2: SGHTA and FQGNSA. CDR3 sequence reads: CASSLRRQGMNTEAFF. Written as DNA, the CDR3 is TGTGCCAGCAGCTTACGACGACAGGGGATGAACACTGAAGCTTTCTTT.